This T cell receptor (beta chain) was sequenced in a study of shared clonotypes between healthy human individuals. Points from the study as a whole: Enrolling few donors narrowed the genetic and exposure-history diversity that was represented.

The ends were cut back, 6 bases at V and 4 bases at J, with 11 bases in the middle. The CDR3 runs to 13 residues. CDR1 and CDR2 (germline): ENHRY, SYGVKD. Points on this clone: Its antigen is undetermined.

It was into CD45RA+ naive and CD45RA-negative memory subsets that the CD4+ cells were split. Assay execution took place at the deep level. The method was immunoSEQ multiplex PCR; TCRdb's version includes in-frame clones alone and lacks a portion of them. The table lists millions of clones, more than 85% of them singletons. The origin of this receptor is a man aged 18 to 35 in good health. Some clones in this sample may be carry-over from other donors' samples. V gene TRBV10-3 combines with J gene TRBJ2-3; D uncertain. The sequencing sample was made of naive CD4+ T cells from PBMCs. Subset noted: CD45RA+ positively selected. The CDR3 nucleotides read TGTGCCATCAGGATTAACGGAGCAGATACGCAGTATTTT. The encoded protein is CAIRINGADTQYF.